This T cell receptor (beta chain) stems from a study of early T cells in non-severe SARS-CoV-2 infection. This clonotype was seen at least ten times. A junction end diverges from the germline sequence, so it may reflect a read error. The CDR3 covers 11 residues. Unique molecular identifiers (one per individual cDNA molecule) were attached. TCRdb ran MiXCR on the 5' RACE reads and lists one entry per CDR3 protein. Of tens of thousands of distinct CDR3 sequences in the sample, about a tenth were seen once. V is TRBV12-3 or TRBV12-4 and J is TRBJ2-1; possibly TRBD2 for D (6 bases). The sequence was collected from an adult who was a healthcare worker with PCR-confirmed SARS-CoV-2 infection or an uninfected control (not recorded which). The material sequenced was whole blood. CDR3 DNA: TGTACCAGCAGCCCCGCGGGAGAGCAGTTCTTC. This encodes CTSSPAGEQFF.